These 8 T cell receptor beta chains share one sample of origin, sequenced in a study of blood T cells in healthy people across ages. Next came a second PCR, run for about 6 to 12 cycles, which used a sample-barcoded 5' primer along with a J-beta primer mix. TCRdb re-analysed the 5' RACE reads in MiXCR, keeping a single row per CDR3 protein. Here the sample spans around 1.5 million distinct CDR3 sequences, 42% being singletons. What was sequenced was blood. These receptors were obtained from a woman in her late teens or twenties in good health.

This clonotype showed up just a few times. J is TRBJ2-7 and V is TRBV6-5; tentative D call: TRBD2 (5 bases). V lost 6 bases to trimming and J lost 3 bases, with 15 bases between them. The CDR3 loop spans 14 amino acids. CDR1 is MNHEY and CDR2 is SVGAGI in the germline V gene. CDR3 protein: CASSPTAGFYEQYF. The CDR3 bases are TGTGCCAGCAGCCCGACCGCGGGCTTCTACGAGCAGTACTTC.

This clonotype was recorded a few times. V gene TRBV2 combines with J gene TRBJ1-2; D is perhaps TRBD1 (6 bases). Germline loops: CDR1 SNHLY, CDR2 FYNNEI. CDR3 length equals 17 residues. V shed 6 bases and J shed 0 bases, with 20 bases lying between them. The CDR3 sequence is CASRERWQGQANYGYTF. CDR3 nucleotide sequence: TGTGCCAGCAGGGAGCGGTGGCAGGGACAAGCTAACTATGGCTACACCTTC.

This sequence joins TRBV28 and TRBJ1-1; TRBD1 agrees at 11 bases. The CDR3 is 19 amino acids. V lost 8 bases and J lost 0; bases outside the gene matches: 17. CDR1 MDHEN and CDR2 SYDVKM come from the germline V gene. The CDR3 DNA follows: TGTGCCAGCTGGACAGGGGGCCCACTCAACCTCGATATGAACACTGAAGCTTTCTTT. Amino acid sequence: CASWTGGPLNLDMNTEAFF.

In regard to this clonotype: The junction shows a germline mismatch at one end, possibly a read error. The CDR3 spells CANSSALSSYEQYF. The DNA for the CDR3 is TGTGCCAACAGCTCGGCTCTGAGCTCCTACGAGCAGTACTTC. The chain combines TRBV5-6 with TRBJ2-7; D unresolved. CDR1 is SGHDT, CDR2 YYEEEE, per germline. The CDR3 runs to 14 residues.

This clonotype was recorded at least ten times. This sequence joins TRBV6-5 and TRBJ2-7, with D possibly matching TRBD2 (5 bases). The CDR3 is 13 amino acids. CDR1 and CDR2 from the germline V gene are MNHEY and SVGAGI. V dropped 6 bases and J dropped 9 bases, with 18 bases sitting between them. CDR3 loop: CASSPTGSSVQYF. In nucleotides, the CDR3 is TGTGCCAGCAGCCCCACGGGGAGTAGTGTGCAGTACTTC.

V usage is TRBV5-1 and J usage is TRBJ2-2; a weak D match, TRBD1 (5 bases). Germline V gene sequence: CDR1 SGHRS, CDR2 YFSETQ. The CDR3 is 15 residues long. Deletions cut 2 bases from V and 7 bases from J, with 15 bases between. The CDR3 region is CASSFNAGLGGELFF. CDR3 DNA sequence: TGCGCCAGCAGCTTCAACGCAGGGCTAGGCGGGGAGCTGTTTTTT. Drawing the rest from reference TRBV5-1 and TRBJ2-2, the complete variable domain is KAGVTQTPRYLIKTRGQQVTLSCSPISGHRSVSWYQQTPGQGLQFLFEYFSETQRNKGNFPGRFSGRQFSNSRSEMNVSTLELGDSALYLCASSFNAGLGGELFFGEGSRLTVL.

This clonotype was counted once. The rearrangement links TRBV2 to TRBJ2-1; D unresolved. The CDR3 length is 17 residues. Germline V gives CDR1 SNHLY, CDR2 FYNNEI. Deletions cut 3 bases from V and 6 bases from J, with 21 bases between. CDR3 loop: CASSDEVLLSFRNEQFF. DNA of the CDR3: TGTGCCAGCAGTGACGAAGTACTTCTTTCTTTTCGCAATGAGCAGTTCTTC.

The DNA for the CDR3 is TGTGCCAGCAGCCCGGACACCGTGATGGACTACGAGCAGTACTTC. Translation: CASSPDTVMDYEQYF. The chain couples TRBV21-1 to TRBJ2-7; TRBD1 is taken as the D call from the table, unchecked against the DNA. TRBV21-1 constitutes a pseudogene. The CDR3 consists of 15 residues.